This paragraph reports one T cell receptor (beta chain). Its antigen is not known. Using immunoSEQ multiplex PCR, the repertoire was profiled, and TCRdb retains in-frame clones only, with some absent. The table lists about 4,000 clones, 60% to 85% of them singletons. These data are taken from a study of chemoradiotherapy in HPV16-positive cancers. Germline values: CDR1 MGHRA, CDR2 YSYEKL. CDR3 size: 15 residues. V lost 0 bases, J lost 0 bases, and 8 bases lay in between. Notes on the study in general: Non-HPV-specific T cells did not expand in tumors during treatment, whereas candidate HPV-specific clones and E7-related motifs did. Only a couple of HPV16-positive patients supplied the functional HPV-specificity definition.

This clonotype originated in a human donor with HPV-associated anogenital cancer. V is TRBV4-1 and J is TRBJ1-1, with D unresolved. This specimen was collected from a patient who underwent chemoradiotherapy. CDR3 DNA sequence: TGCGCCAGCAGCCAAGAACCAGGAATGAACACTGAAGCTTTCTTT. Translated, it gives CASSQEPGMNTEAFF.